This T cell receptor (beta chain) was documented in a study of CD8+ T cells in alopecia areata. Findings of the study overall: Whereas mice showed it more clearly, TCR sharing across patients was murkier, possibly because of HLA.

Germline lookup yields CDR1 SGHRS and CDR2 YFSETQ. The V gene lost 5 bases and the J gene lost 8 bases, with 17 bases spanning the gap. The CDR3 runs 14 residues. On this clone itself: The antigen remains undetermined.

Isolated RNA was reverse transcribed into cDNA used as the sequencing template. Only in-frame clones appear in the TCRdb table, and some are missing; sequencing was by immunoSEQ multiplex PCR. The table shows about 110,000 clones, with 59% occurring only once. This TCR was recovered from a human donor in good health. The sample taken for sequencing was CD8+ T cells sorted from blood. The genes are TRBV5-1 and TRBJ2-1; possible D gene TRBD1, 5 bases. The CDR3 here is CASSPPAGWDEQFF. The CDR3 DNA reads TGCGCCAGCAGTCCTCCTGCAGGGTGGGATGAGCAGTTCTTC.